This T cell receptor (beta chain) was retrieved from a study of cytomegalovirus exposure and HLA in healthy donors (dated by TCRdb to about 2017). For context, the study as a whole: An earlier analysis of 587 of the donors reported approximately 280 Gb of sequence data and some 110 million unique TCR beta sequences obtained from approximately 180 million T cells. HLA typing covered class I and class II loci at four-digit resolution. In a later analysis, previously published TCR beta repertoires from roughly 710 donors were re-analyzed and high-resolution HLA genotyping was added so that TCR occurrence patterns could be studied. The study was designed to test whether signatures of past pathogen exposure could be identified by cataloging public T cell receptors. Along with the 666-subject first cohort, a separate validation cohort of around 120 different subjects was used. Around 300 gigabases of sequencing data and tens of millions of unique TCR sequences were included in an early release covering under 650 HLA-typed donors. The study used immunosequencing to profile the T cell repertoires of 670 or so subjects and linked those repertoires to cytomegalovirus serostatus. A handful of DR-DQ haplotypes were handled as single units for association and clustering because linkage in the cohort was strong. Every repertoire in the discovery cohort had been generated on one and the same sequencing platform. Donor age, sex, ethnicity and CMV serostatus were compiled alongside the repertoire data. Among about 360 genotyped donors of the cohort, an average of approximately 240,000 unique TCR beta nucleotide sequences were sequenced per donor, approximately 20% of them non-productive. An earlier analysis of several hundred of the donors applied high-throughput TCR beta sequencing to assess whether each TCR beta V gene segment acted as functional or pseudogenic. Typing coverage varied by locus: roughly 629-640 donors for A, B, C, DRB1 and DQB1; roughly 510 for DQA1; over 600 for DPA1; under 490 for DPB1. Genome-wide SNP genotypes for about 65% of the roughly 700 donors were used in a later genetic analysis, which treated that subset as a discovery cohort. Rather than drawing on any new phenotypic data, the later analysis identified candidate immune exposures from TCR beta sequences and the way those sequences occurred across donors. Of the roughly 400 genotyped donors, approximately 80% fell in the genetic ancestry cluster associated with self-reported Caucasian donors. To predict cytomegalovirus infection status, the study combined high-throughput TCR immunosequencing, statistical association of individual TCRs with disease status, and machine learning. What the authors observed across the whole study: When HLA alleles, especially DR and DQ, strongly co-occurred, TCR associations were difficult to assign to individual alleles. The authors suggested that the approach could potentially be generalized to other disease states and immunological phenotypes. A later genetic analysis associated a missense DCLRE1C variant with V-gene and J-gene trimming of TCR beta chains, and an independent cohort replicated the association. Some IMGT-functional V segments, including TRBV6-2 and TRBV6-3, could not be distinguished by the 87-base-pair reads and were therefore excluded. In both the original and validation cohorts, the classifier was reported to diagnose cytomegalovirus status with high specificity and sensitivity. Correlated functional status among segregating V segments might reflect linkage disequilibrium, but an unknown experimental factor could not be ruled out. According to a later analysis, parvovirus B19, influenza, CMV and Epstein-Barr virus appeared linked to several top co-occurrence clusters. In an earlier analysis of 587 of the donors, most TCR beta V segments appeared in productive rearrangements about 87% or about 30% of the time, broadly matching IMGT annotations. A later analysis found that TCR association rates varied across HLA loci, with DRB1 alleles showing the most associated TCRs and HLA-C alleles the fewest. Because counts were too low, some 17 rarely observed V segments, including chromosome 9 orphons, were excluded from the earlier analysis of 587 of the donors. For the cohort, immune exposure information was limited to CMV serostatus. A later genetic analysis reported fewer N-insertions in productive TCRs among donors in an Asian-associated ancestry cluster than the approximately 670-donor mean. A cluster of highly shared sequence variants was judged likely to be a technical artifact of the sequencing pipeline. Most CMV-associated TCR beta chains appeared to be HLA-restricted in a later analysis, and the HLA associations seemed to be driven largely by CMV exposure. In this cohort, only TCR beta chains were sequenced, and detectable features were limited by the absence of alpha or paired-chain data. In a later analysis, HLA-associated TCR beta chains showed more clonal expansion and lower generation probabilities than non-associated chains that were equally common. The study listed approximately 160 TCR beta chains as associated with cytomegalovirus. Sequencing depth was assumed to be roughly uniform across donors in the presence/absence analyses, though that assumption may not hold. A further reported finding was that TCR beta sequences accurately predicted the HLA-A and HLA-B alleles for most subjects in the first cohort. Most TCR sequences were observed very rarely across donors, whereas some public TCRs were present in many individuals. Because HLA typing was missing for some donors at each locus, association tests included only the typed subset. In a later analysis, some 17,000 TCR beta sequences were associated with specific HLA alleles at a false discovery rate of 0.05. A few of the identified cytomegalovirus-associated TCR beta chains were confirmed in vitro to be specific for cytomegalovirus antigens.

The CDR3 runs 16 residues from the cysteine to the phenylalanine. Only the CDR3 portion is preserved as DNA: 48 bases, with reading frame beginning at the first base. CDR1 and CDR2 (LGHNA, YSLEER) derive from the germline V gene. Trimming costs V 3 bases and J 7 bases, and their ends lie 18 bases apart. The cohort consisted of 600 or so healthy bone marrow donors. At the time of sampling, all cohort members were nominally healthy, though unrecorded immune exposures were likely present. The donor tested CMV seronegative, placing the donor among the roughly 400 seronegative members of the cohort. Each donor provided a peripheral blood sample, and peripheral blood mononuclear cells were used for TCR beta sequencing. Genomic DNA extraction from the blood cell samples was performed with the Qiagen DNeasy Blood Extraction Kit. This clone has a handful of counts. Its antigen is not yet known. No base quality information exists; no much larger clone differs at one position.

The library was generated by the immunoSEQ multiplex PCR assay. The multiplex PCR relied on a mix of 60 forward primers for TCR Vbeta segments and 13 reverse primers for TCR Jbeta segments. The CDR3 region of rearranged TCR beta genes was amplified from genomic DNA with a multiplex PCR assay. The Illumina HiSeq System was used to sequence the amplified TCR beta libraries as 87-base-pair reads. The authors processed their data as follows. In a later analysis, roughly 80 million unique TCR beta chains were counted across the 500 to 850 repertoires, and roughly 11 million of these chains were shared by at least two donors. Raw reads were error-corrected and collapsed into unique sequences by a nearest-neighbor algorithm in which closely related sequences were merged to remove PCR and sequencing errors. To assign V, D and J gene segments, CDR3 sequences were aligned to IMGT reference sequences. For a sequence to be retained, a match of at least six nucleotides was required to both a V gene segment and a J gene segment. A rearrangement was called productive if the CDR3 had no stop codons and remained in frame with V and J, and every other rearrangement was called non-productive. CDR3 was defined by IMGT convention, running from the second conserved V-encoded cysteine to the conserved J-encoded phenylalanine. The earlier analysis of some 550 of the donors excluded any sequence lacking an unambiguous match to a single V gene segment. In an earlier analysis of 587 of the donors, a V segment was called functional when productive rearrangements were above 56.7%, and segregating when the standard deviation between donors exceeded 5%. A statistical classification framework was developed to diagnose cytomegalovirus status using the catalog of TCR beta chain sequences. V and J gene assignment, in a later analysis, came from comparing TCR nucleotide sequences with IMGT/GENE-DB human TR gene sequences. A later analysis assigned CDR3 sequences and most-parsimonious VDJ recombination scenarios with the TCRdist pipeline. In a later analysis, every TCR beta chain was defined by the combination of its CDR3 amino acid sequence and its V-gene family, and reads without a unique V-gene family were dropped. In a later analysis, nearly 600 highly shared, low-generation-probability nucleotide sequences were removed to address suspected cross-contamination and a sequencing artifact. A later analysis calculated a clonal expansion index for each public chain from normalized within-repertoire ranks of inferred template counts. Generation probabilities in a later analysis came from a VDJ recombination model fitted to out-of-frame rearrangements, and those results were checked against IGoR. Hypergeometric tests were used in a later analysis to score TCR-TCR, TCR-HLA and TCR-CMV co-occurrence, with a repertoire-size bias correction applied to the TCR pairs. A later analysis estimated false discovery rates by permuting HLA or CMV assignments 20 times. In a later analysis, co-occurring TCRs were grouped using DBSCAN, with TCRdist sequence similarity added in when clustering inside HLA-allele-positive subsets. For co-occurrence clustering, repertoires with fewer than 30,000 or more than 120,000 public chains were excluded, along with about five repertoires with anomalous nucleotide sharing. The immuneACCESS repertoire file appears here via TCRdb, limited to in-frame rearrangements. These files lack a portion of the clones; in checked studies, under half of the deficit traces to unresolved V genes, and the cause of the others is not known. That table is the source of V, J and clone size, and D and trimming were worked out from the DNA. This sample lists fewer than 150,000 clones; 60% to 85% were detected once. The ten largest make up over 2.5% of the sample.

In this chain, TRBV4-3 is recombined with TRBJ1-4, with a weak D call of TRBD1 (5 bases match). The TCR originated in a male donor in good health and CMV-seronegative. Sequencing was performed on PBMCs. The DNA reads as follows: TGCGCCAGCAGCCACTCATTGGAGGGGTCCGGTGAAAAACTGTTTTTT. It specifies CASSHSLEGSGEKLFF.